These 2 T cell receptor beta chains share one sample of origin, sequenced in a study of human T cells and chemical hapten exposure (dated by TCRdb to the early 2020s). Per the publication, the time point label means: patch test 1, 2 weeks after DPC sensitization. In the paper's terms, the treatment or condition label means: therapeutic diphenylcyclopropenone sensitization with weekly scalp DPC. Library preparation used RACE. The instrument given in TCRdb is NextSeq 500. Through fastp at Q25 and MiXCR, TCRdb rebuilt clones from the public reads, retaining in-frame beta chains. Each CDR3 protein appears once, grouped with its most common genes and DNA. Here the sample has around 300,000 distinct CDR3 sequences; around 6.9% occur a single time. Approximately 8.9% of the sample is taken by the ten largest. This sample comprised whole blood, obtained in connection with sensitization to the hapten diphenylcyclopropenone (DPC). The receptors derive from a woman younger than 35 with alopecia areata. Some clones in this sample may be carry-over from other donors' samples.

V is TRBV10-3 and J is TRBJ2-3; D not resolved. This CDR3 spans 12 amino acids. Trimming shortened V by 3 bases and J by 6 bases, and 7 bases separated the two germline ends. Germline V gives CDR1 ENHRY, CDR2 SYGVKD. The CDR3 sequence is CAISDRRDTQYF. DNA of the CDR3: TGTGCCATCAGTGATCGGCGGGATACGCAGTATTTT.

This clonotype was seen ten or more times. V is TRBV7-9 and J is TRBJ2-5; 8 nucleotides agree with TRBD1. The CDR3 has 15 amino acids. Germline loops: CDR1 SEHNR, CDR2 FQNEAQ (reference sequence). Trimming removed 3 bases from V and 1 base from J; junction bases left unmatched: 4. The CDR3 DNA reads TGTGCCAGCAGCTTTGTACAGGGGGGCCAAGAGACCCAGTACTTC. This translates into CASSFVQGGQETQYF.